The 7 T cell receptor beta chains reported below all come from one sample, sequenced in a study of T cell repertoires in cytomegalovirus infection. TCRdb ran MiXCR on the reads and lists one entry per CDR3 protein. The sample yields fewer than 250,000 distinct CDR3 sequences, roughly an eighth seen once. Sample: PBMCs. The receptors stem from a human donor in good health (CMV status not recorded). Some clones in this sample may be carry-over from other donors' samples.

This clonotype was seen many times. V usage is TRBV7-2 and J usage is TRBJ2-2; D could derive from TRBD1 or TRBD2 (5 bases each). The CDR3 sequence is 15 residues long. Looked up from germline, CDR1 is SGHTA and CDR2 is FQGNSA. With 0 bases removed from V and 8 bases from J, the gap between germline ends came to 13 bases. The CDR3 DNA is TGTGCCAGCAGCTTAGCGGGGGATAGGAGAGGGGAGCTGTTTTTT. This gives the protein CASSLAGDRRGELFF.

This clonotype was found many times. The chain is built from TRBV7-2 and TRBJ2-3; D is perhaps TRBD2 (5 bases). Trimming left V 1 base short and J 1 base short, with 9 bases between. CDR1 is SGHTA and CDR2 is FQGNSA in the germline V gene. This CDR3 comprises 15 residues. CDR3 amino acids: CASSLVRAGTDTQYF. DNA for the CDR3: TGTGCCAGCAGCTTAGTGAGGGCGGGCACAGATACGCAGTATTTT.

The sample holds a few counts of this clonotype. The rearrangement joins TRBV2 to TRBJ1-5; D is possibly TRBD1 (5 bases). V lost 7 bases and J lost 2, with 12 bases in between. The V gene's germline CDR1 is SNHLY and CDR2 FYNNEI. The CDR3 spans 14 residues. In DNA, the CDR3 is TGTGCCAGCACCTGGGACGACGGCAATCAGCCCCAGCATTTT. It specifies CASTWDDGNQPQHF.

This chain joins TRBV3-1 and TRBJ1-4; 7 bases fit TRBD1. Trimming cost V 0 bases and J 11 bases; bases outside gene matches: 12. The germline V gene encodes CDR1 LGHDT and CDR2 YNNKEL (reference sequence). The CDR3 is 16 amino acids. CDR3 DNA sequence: TGTGCCAGCAGCCAAGACCCGGGACAGCTCGCTGGGAAACTGTTTTTT. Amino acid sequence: CASSQDPGQLAGKLFF.

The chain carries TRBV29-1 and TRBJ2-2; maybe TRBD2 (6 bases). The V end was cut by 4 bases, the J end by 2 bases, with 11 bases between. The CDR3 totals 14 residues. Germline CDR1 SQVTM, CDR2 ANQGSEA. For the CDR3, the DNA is TGCAGCGTTGGGGCGGGATTAAACACCGGGGAGCTGTTTTTT. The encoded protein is CSVGAGLNTGELFF.

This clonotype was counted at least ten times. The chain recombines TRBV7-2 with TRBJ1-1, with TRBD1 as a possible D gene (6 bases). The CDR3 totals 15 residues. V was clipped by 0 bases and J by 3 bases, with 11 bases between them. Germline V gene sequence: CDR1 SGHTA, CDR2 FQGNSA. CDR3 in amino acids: CASSLAGARDTEAFF. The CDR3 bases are TGTGCCAGCAGCTTAGCGGGGGCTCGAGACACTGAAGCTTTCTTT. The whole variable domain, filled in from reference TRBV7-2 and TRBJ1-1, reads GAGVSQSPSNKVTEKGKDVELRCDPISGHTALYWYRQSLGQGLEFLIYFQGNSAPDKSGLPSDRFSAERTGGSVSTLTIQRTQQEDSAVYLCASSLAGARDTEAFFGQGTRLTVV.

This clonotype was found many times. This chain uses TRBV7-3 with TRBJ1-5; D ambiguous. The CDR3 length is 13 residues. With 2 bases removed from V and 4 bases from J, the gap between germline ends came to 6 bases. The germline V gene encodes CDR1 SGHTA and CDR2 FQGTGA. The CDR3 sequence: CASSLDENQPQHF. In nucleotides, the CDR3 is TGTGCCAGCAGCTTAGATGAAAATCAGCCCCAGCATTTT. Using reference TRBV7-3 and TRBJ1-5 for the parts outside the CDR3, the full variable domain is GAGVSQTPSNKVTEKGKYVELRCDPISGHTALYWYRQSLGQGPEFLIYFQGTGAADDSGLPNDRFFAVRPEGSVSTLKIQRTERGDSAVYLCASSLDENQPQHFGDGTRLSIL.